These 14 T cell receptor beta chains share one sample of origin, sequenced in a study of monozygotic twins with inflammatory bowel disease. With the 5' RACE reads reprocessed, TCRdb shows one record per CDR3 protein and no DNA. The table for this sample gives around 100,000 distinct CDR3 sequences. Sequenced material: blood. Receptors originate from a human donor with ulcerative colitis or Crohn's disease, or a healthy co-twin of an affected twin (not recorded which).

This chain uses TRBV12-3 or TRBV12-4 with TRBJ2-2. CDR3 length: 15 amino acids. CDR3 sequence: CASSLDSRQTGELFF.

The chain is built from TRBV11-2 and TRBJ2-7; there is no DNA to check the TCRdb D call of TRBD1. Germline CDR1 and CDR2: SGHAT and FQNNGV. The CDR3 has 17 amino acids. CDR3 region: CASSLGDREVGWAEQYF.

This sequence joins TRBV18 and TRBJ1-4. The CDR3 has 14 amino acids. Germline CDR1 and CDR2: KGHSH and LQKENI. CDR3 region: CASSGSGSNEKLFF.

The gene calls are TRBV6-1 and TRBJ2-2; the D call of TRBD1 rests on TCRdb alone, since no DNA is present to check it. The length of the CDR3 is 14 residues. Germline CDR1 MNHNS, CDR2 SASEGT. This CDR3 reads CASSRDWGGGELFF.

This chain joins TRBV7-7 and TRBJ2-2; TCRdb indicates TRBD2, and absent DNA this call remains unverified. CDR1 is SSHAT, CDR2 FNYEAQ, per germline (reference sequence). The length of the CDR3 is 15 residues. Here the CDR3 reads CASRLLAGDTGELFF.

This chain uses TRBV7-2 with TRBJ1-1; TCRdb designates TRBD1, a call that cannot be tested without DNA. There are 15 residues in the CDR3. Germline values: CDR1 SGHTA, CDR2 FQGNSA. The CDR3 reads CASSLHGAMNTEAFF.

The rearrangement uses TRBV2 and TRBJ2-7; TCRdb designates TRBD2, a call that cannot be tested without DNA. Germline V gives CDR1 SNHLY, CDR2 FYNNEI. This CDR3 comprises 14 residues. CDR3 region: CAKGLAGTNYEQYF.

The chain links TRBV29-1 to TRBJ2-1; TCRdb selects TRBD2, and the lack of DNA leaves this call unchecked. CDR3 size: 16 residues. Germline CDR1 and CDR2: SQVTM and ANQGSEA. The CDR3 reads CSVERARGGSNNEQFF.

The chain carries TRBV28 and TRBJ1-4. CDR3 length equals 18 residues. The germline V gene has CDR1 MDHEN and CDR2 SYDVKM. CDR3: CASSNLDFVQPTNEKLFF.

The rearrangement joins TRBV28 to TRBJ2-7. The CDR3 is 15 residues long. The germline gives CDR1 MDHEN, CDR2 SYDVKM. CDR3: CASSNQGLSSYEQYF. The entire variable domain, with the rest obtained from reference TRBV28 and TRBJ2-7, is as follows: DVKVTQSSRYLVKRTGEKVFLECVQDMDHENMFWYRQDPGLGLRLIYFSYDVKMKEKGDIPEGYSVSREKKERFSLILESASTNQTSMYLCASSNQGLSSYEQYFGPGTRLTVT.

CDR3 amino acids: CASSLLKSTDTQYF. This chain links TRBV7-3 with TRBJ2-3. Germline-derived CDR1 and CDR2 are SGHTA and FQGTGA. CDR3 size: 14 residues.

This chain links TRBV7-2 with TRBJ1-4; TCRdb's D call of TRBD1 is untestable without DNA. This CDR3 contains 13 residues. Germline V gives CDR1 SGHTA, CDR2 FQGNSA. The CDR3 loop reads CASSGGTNEKLFF.

The V gene is TRBV20-1, the J gene TRBJ2-7; TCRdb calls TRBD1, which cannot be checked without DNA. The CDR3 consists of 14 residues. Germline loops: CDR1 DFQATT, CDR2 SNEGSKA (reference sequence). CDR3 in amino acids: CSAIAQGAKYEQYF.

This chain links TRBV4-3 with TRBJ1-2; absent DNA, TCRdb's TRBD1 call cannot be checked. The CDR3 runs to 15 residues. CDR1 and CDR2 (germline): LGHNA, YSLEER. The CDR3 loop reads CASSTGTGWNYGYTF.